This T cell receptor beta chain was sequenced for a study of OX40 agonist ivuxolimab in advanced cancers. Overall study: Patients achieving partial responses numbered three: one hepatocellular carcinoma case and two cutaneous melanoma cases.

As for this clone: The antigen remains undetermined.

Between the trimmed V and J ends, which lost 1 base and 16 bases, there was a span of 18 bases. CDR3 length equals 13 residues. Germline lookup yields CDR1 SGHDT and CDR2 YYEEEE. Study-level results: Some patients without response likewise showed low normalized clonal expansion. More expanded clones were seen, on average, in CD8+ T cells than in CD4+.

Profiling relied on immunoSEQ multiplex PCR, and the TCRdb table lists in-frame clones only, not all of them. The data show tens of thousands of clones, more than 85% seen once. V usage is TRBV5-6 and J usage is TRBJ1-5, with D perhaps TRBD1 (6 bases). Sample: CD4+ or CD8+ T cells sorted from blood, taken in a trial of the OX40 agonist ivuxolimab. The receptor's source is an adult with an advanced solid tumor such as melanoma, head and neck, liver or kidney cancer. The CDR3 nucleotides read TGTGCCAGCAGCTTGTTTAGGGGGAGCCCTTTTCATTTT. This encodes CASSLFRGSPFHF.